The subject of this entry is one T cell receptor beta chain. The antigen is unknown. The repertoire was sequenced with immunoSEQ multiplex PCR; TCRdb's copy has only in-frame clones and lacks some. The sample holds under 200,000 clones, around 93% seen once. Germline lookup yields CDR1 MDHEN and CDR2 SYDVKM. CDR3 length: 14 residues. Between the trimmed V and J ends, which lost 5 bases and 4 bases, there was a span of 14 bases. This sample was included in a study of T cell responses to AZD1222 COVID-19 vaccine. Study-level background: Second-dose groups at about 4 or about 12 weeks were pooled.

Overall study findings and caveats: Females made up more of the donors, who were largely white British, and clonal diversity may have come out too low. Regions 160-218 and 743-854 held dominance among vaccine-associated CD4 TCRs, which spanned spike. At study baseline, merely about 6 AZD1222 recipients were seropositive.

This sequence was found in an adult in good health. This specimen was peripheral blood, taken on day 0 of AZD1222 vaccination. V is TRBV28 and J is TRBJ1-2; possibly TRBD1 for D (6 bases). The CDR3 sequence is CASSLSTGIYGYTF. The CDR3 DNA follows: TGTGCCAGCAGTCTCTCGACAGGCATCTATGGCTACACCTTC.